This T cell receptor (beta chain) was documented in a study of blood T cell repertoires in COVID-19. As for the study in general: Sites across the United States, Italy and Spain contributed samples from acute and convalescent COVID-19.

The protocol was immunoSEQ multiplex PCR, while the TCRdb copy is restricted to in-frame clones and leaves out a portion. This table has some 55,000 clones, more than 70% appearing once. Germline V gene sequence: CDR1 MNHEY, CDR2 SMNVEV (reference sequence). V lost 6 bases to trimming and J lost 0 bases; unmatched junction nucleotides: 10. The CDR3 totals 16 residues. J is TRBJ1-1 and V is TRBV27; 7 bases fit TRBD1. Specimen: peripheral blood. The clonotype originates from a man in his fifties or sixties with acute or convalescent COVID-19. This CDR3 is CASSLIQGSLNTEAFF. CDR3 nucleotide sequence: TGTGCCAGCAGCCTCATACAGGGGTCCCTGAACACTGAAGCTTTCTTT.